The 13 T cell receptor beta chains reported below all come from one sample, sequenced in a study of CD8 T cells in ankylosing spondylitis. In TCRdb, the 5' RACE reads were re-called with MiXCR into one record per CDR3 protein. Found here are some 200,000 distinct CDR3 sequences, roughly 26% of them singletons; the top ten hold approximately 6.6%. Sequenced material: blood, either unsorted or a sorted T cell fraction (not recorded which). The receptors originated from a male donor with ankylosing spondylitis or in good health (not recorded which).

This clonotype has only a few counts. The chain uses TRBV20-1 and TRBJ2-7, with TRBD2 as a possible D gene (5 bases). CDR1 and CDR2 from the germline V gene are DFQATT and SNEGSKA (reference sequence). The CDR3 spans 14 residues. CDR3 loop: CSAYGGREDYEQYF. The CDR3 nucleotides read TGCAGCGCCTACGGAGGCAGAGAGGACTACGAGCAGTACTTC.

There are a few counts of this clonotype. The CDR3 protein is CSARTGRKLFF. CDR3 DNA: TGCAGTGCTCGGACTGGTAGAAAGCTGTTTTTT. The chain has TRBV20-1 and TRBJ2-2; possibly TRBD2 for D (5 bases). The germline gives CDR1 DFQATT, CDR2 SNEGSKA (reference sequence). V was pared by 5 bases and J by 12 bases, with 13 bases between. The CDR3 contains 11 residues.

This clonotype showed up many times. This chain links TRBV4-2 with TRBJ2-2; TRBD2 aligns across 9 bases. The germline V gene encodes CDR1 LGHNA and CDR2 YNFKEQ. The CDR3 contains 18 residues. The V segment lost 1 base and the J segment 1 base; nucleotides outside the gene matches: 7. This CDR3 reads CASSQVLKTSGNTGELFF. The CDR3 nucleotides read TGTGCCAGCAGCCAAGTACTGAAGACTAGCGGGAACACCGGGGAGCTGTTTTTT.

This clonotype was counted ten times or more. V is TRBV27 and J is TRBJ1-1, with D hard to call. The CDR3 is made up of 13 amino acids. Trimming took off 3 bases at V and 0 bases at J, with 5 bases between the two ends. CDR1 and CDR2 from the germline V gene are MNHEY and SMNVEV (reference sequence). Written as DNA, the CDR3 is TGTGCCAGCAGTTTCCTTTTGAACACTGAAGCTTTCTTT. It specifies CASSFLLNTEAFF.

This clonotype was recorded only once. V and J are TRBV20-1 and TRBJ1-1; D not certain. CDR3 length equals 11 residues. Trimming cost V 6 bases and J 1 base, with 6 bases left between them. Germline CDR1 DFQATT, CDR2 SNEGSKA (reference sequence). The DNA for the CDR3 is TGCAGTGCAAAGCGGAACACTGAAGCTTTCTTT. Its protein is CSAKRNTEAFF.

Details on this clonotype: A much bigger clone sits one base away, suggesting this may be a read error. The V gene is TRBV20-1, the J gene TRBJ2-5, with 8 bases matching TRBD2. CDR3 length: 17 residues. After removal of 6 bases from V and 3 bases from J, the junction contained 18 bases not matched to a gene. Germline CDR1 is DFQATT and CDR2 is SNEGSKA (reference sequence). The CDR3 reads CSAAPGAGGRSKETQYF. The CDR3 region has the DNA TGCAGTGCAGCCCCCGGCGCGGGCGGGAGGTCGAAAGAGACCCAGTACTTC.

On this clonotype: At one boundary the junction diverges from the germline segment, which might be a read error. This rearrangement joins TRBV20-1 to TRBJ2-7, with a possible D match to TRBD1 (5 bases). The length of the CDR3 is 13 residues. Per germline, CDR1 DFQATT and CDR2 SNEGSKA (reference sequence). Here the CDR3 DNA reads TGCAGTGCTTACTTCCAGGGTAGCCACGAGCAGAACTTC. As protein: CSAYFQGSHEQNF.

This clonotype was detected ten times or more. The chain combines TRBV7-2 with TRBJ2-5; D might be TRBD1 (5 bases). Trimming removed 5 bases from V and 2 bases from J, with 15 bases in between. CDR1 and CDR2 (germline): SGHTA, FQGNSA. There are 15 residues in the CDR3. CDR3 DNA sequence: TGTGCCAGCAGCCTAAGGGGTCGTCGACAAGAGACCCAGTACTTC. It encodes CASSLRGRRQETQYF.

This clonotype was seen only a few times. J is TRBJ2-5 and V is TRBV11-2; 12 bases align to TRBD1. The V gene end was trimmed by 5 bases and the J gene end by 3 bases; junction bases not matched to a gene: 7. CDR1 and CDR2 from the germline V gene are SGHAT and FQNNGV. The length of the CDR3 is 16 residues. In DNA form, the CDR3 reads TGTGCCAGCAGCGTGGGACAGGGGGCCGTTAAAGAGACCCAGTACTTC. The encoded protein is CASSVGQGAVKETQYF.

This clonotype was picked up a small number of times. The J gene is TRBJ2-7, the V gene TRBV20-1; 7 bases fit TRBD2. Germline V gene lookup returns CDR1 DFQATT and CDR2 SNEGSKA (reference sequence). V lost 6 bases to trimming and J lost 1 base; unmatched junction nucleotides: 9. There are 14 residues in the CDR3. The CDR3 here is CSAAIGLVSYEQYF. The CDR3 bases are TGCAGTGCAGCAATCGGACTAGTGTCCTACGAGCAGTACTTC.

This clonotype occurred many times. This chain connects TRBV5-1 to TRBJ2-1, with D unresolved. CDR1 is SGHRS and CDR2 is YFSETQ in the germline V gene. The CDR3 runs to 16 residues. Trimming pared 3 bases from V and 9 bases from J, leaving 22 bases between. The CDR3 DNA reads as TGCGCCAGCAGCTCCCTTACTGGGATCGCCTTCGGTGAGCAGTTCTTC. Its protein is CASSSLTGIAFGEQFF.

V is TRBV20-1 and J is TRBJ2-3; unclear D gene. Per the germline V gene, CDR1 is DFQATT and CDR2 is SNEGSKA (reference sequence). The ends were cut back, 0 bases at V and 4 bases at J, with 11 bases in the middle. The CDR3 length is 14 residues. The CDR3 DNA sequence: TGCAGTGCTAGAGATTTAGTGGGCGCAGATACGCAGTATTTT. This encodes CSARDLVGADTQYF.

This clonotype has at least ten counts. The chain couples TRBV5-6 to TRBJ1-1, with TRBD1 matching over 10 bases. Trimming cost V 3 bases and J 5 bases; bases outside gene matches: 4. The V gene's germline CDR1 is SGHDT and CDR2 YYEEEE. CDR3 length equals 14 residues. CDR3 in DNA: TGTGCCAGCAGCTCGGACAGGGGGATAACTGAAGCTTTCTTT. Translation: CASSSDRGITEAFF.